The 14 T cell receptor beta chains in this list originate from one sample, sequenced in a study of blood T cell repertoires in COVID-19. The repertoire was sequenced with immunoSEQ multiplex PCR; TCRdb's copy has only in-frame clones and lacks some. This sample has around 140,000 clones; about 80% occur once, and the top ten carry roughly 4.5%. Material for sequencing was peripheral blood. Every receptor here comes from a human donor in a cohort sampled during active COVID-19.

This clone was seen a handful of times. For the CDR3, the DNA is TGTGCCAGCAGCGTGCGGGGGCTGCCCACCGGGGAGCTGTTTTTT. It specifies CASSVRGLPTGELFF. This chain links TRBV9 with TRBJ2-2, with TRBD2 as a possible D gene (7 bases). V was cut by 2 bases and J by 4 bases, with 12 bases left in between. CDR1 SGDLS and CDR2 YYNGEE come from the germline V gene. The CDR3 runs to 15 residues.

The chain has TRBV30 and TRBJ2-1; D gene ambiguous. The CDR3 totals 14 residues. The V end was cut by 0 bases, the J end by 1 base, with 7 bases between. The V gene's germline CDR1 is GTSNPN and CDR2 SVGIG (reference sequence). The CDR3: CAWSVSSSYNEQFF. For the CDR3, the DNA is TGTGCCTGGAGTGTGTCTTCTTCCTACAATGAGCAGTTCTTC.

The V and J genes are TRBV4-1 and TRBJ2-3; D is possibly TRBD2 (6 bases). Germline CDR1 reads MGHRA; CDR2 reads YSYEKL. V was shortened by 1 base and J by 5 bases, with 13 bases between the two germline ends. This CDR3 region has 15 residues. The CDR3 DNA is TGCGCCAGCAGCCAAGTAGGCGGGACGGTAGATACGCAGTATTTT. It encodes CASSQVGGTVDTQYF.

This clone is a singleton in its sample. V usage is TRBV14 and J usage is TRBJ1-3, with D tentatively TRBD1 (5 bases). The CDR3 length is 15 residues. Germline CDR1 SGHDN, CDR2 FVKESK. Deletions cut 4 bases from V and 6 bases from J, with 16 bases between. DNA of the CDR3: TGTGCCAGCAGCCTCGACAGAGGCTTCCTAAACACCATATATTTT. Encoded protein: CASSLDRGFLNTIYF.

The chain carries TRBV6-5 and TRBJ1-1; D gene unclear. The CDR3 loop spans 12 amino acids. Germline assignment: CDR1 MNHEY and CDR2 SVGAGI. Trimming removed 8 bases at V and 12 bases at J, with 19 bases between. The CDR3 nucleotides are TGTGCCAGCTCCACCGGGGTTTTGGAACCTTTCTTT. This encodes CASSTGVLEPFF.

This clone was recorded once. The rearrangement joins TRBV5-1 to TRBJ1-6; possibly TRBD1 for D (6 bases). Trimming removed 0 bases at V and 7 bases at J, with 14 bases between. This CDR3 region has 16 residues. Germline-derived CDR1 and CDR2 are SGHRS and YFSETQ. DNA of the CDR3: TGCGCCAGCAGCTTGGTGCACGGCCAGGGGAATTCACCCCTCCACTTT. This gives the protein CASSLVHGQGNSPLHF.

The rearrangement joins TRBV6-6 to TRBJ2-2; 9 nucleotides agree with TRBD2. Unmatched junction bases numbered 7, after V lost 0 bases and J lost 8 bases. The CDR3 is 16 residues long. Germline V gives CDR1 MNHNY, CDR2 SVGAGI (reference sequence). The CDR3 nucleotides read TGTGCCAGCAGTTACTCGAGGACTAGCGACGGGGGGGAGCTGTTTTTT. Translating gives CASSYSRTSDGGELFF.

A single count supports this clone. V is TRBV4-2 and J is TRBJ1-4, with D maybe TRBD1 (6 bases). Germline lookup yields CDR1 LGHNA and CDR2 YNFKEQ. The CDR3 sequence is 16 residues long. The germline V and J ends were trimmed by 4 bases and 0 bases, with 12 bases remaining between them. Written as DNA, the CDR3 is TGTGCCAGCAGCCTAAGGGGGGGATCAACTAATGAAAAACTGTTTTTT. This encodes CASSLRGGSTNEKLFF.

V is TRBV19 and J is TRBJ2-4; 7 bases fit TRBD2. The CDR3 contains 16 residues. Germline V CDR1 and CDR2: LNHDA, SQIVND (reference sequence). Trimming took 5 bases from V and 0 from J; bases not matched to a gene: 7. CDR3: CASSPPPGGAKNIQYF. In DNA form, the CDR3 reads TGTGCCAGTAGTCCACCGCCGGGGGGAGCCAAAAACATTCAGTACTTC.

The CDR3 region is CASSPGTVQETQYF. CDR3 nucleotides: TGTGCCAGCTCTCCGGGGACAGTACAAGAGACCCAGTACTTC. This chain uses TRBV6-5 with TRBJ2-5; 7 bases fit TRBD1. J gave up 2 bases and V 8 bases, and 8 bases lay outside the gene matches. CDR3 size: 14 residues. In germline, CDR1 is MNHEY, CDR2 SVGAGI.

This chain links TRBV30 with TRBJ1-2, with D perhaps matching TRBD1 (5 bases). The germline V gene has CDR1 GTSNPN and CDR2 SVGIG (reference sequence). There are 14 residues in the CDR3. Between the trimmed V and J ends, which lost 0 bases and 6 bases, there was a span of 14 bases. CDR3 sequence: CAWSVRAQGNGYTF. The CDR3 DNA follows: TGTGCCTGGAGTGTACGAGCCCAGGGTAATGGCTACACCTTC. Together with reference TRBV30 and TRBJ1-2, the CDR3 gives the full variable domain: SQTIHQWPATLVQPVGSPLSLECTVEGTSNPNLYWYRQAAGRGLQLLFYSVGIGQISSEVPQNLSASRPQDRQFILSSKKLLLSDSGFYLCAWSVRAQGNGYTFGSGTRLTVV.

This clone was recorded only once. The chain combines TRBV6-5 with TRBJ2-7, with a tentative D call TRBD2 (6 bases). V lost 5 bases and J lost 6, with 14 bases in between. CDR1 and CDR2 from the germline V gene are MNHEY and SVGAGI. The CDR3 consists of 13 residues. The CDR3 nucleotides are TGTGCCAGCAGTACCATCGAGGGAGGCGAGCAGTACTTC. It codes for CASSTIEGGEQYF.

The CDR3, as DNA: TGTGCCAGCAGCGTAGGGGGGCAGGGTGCCAACACTGAAGCTTTCTTT. It encodes CASSVGGQGANTEAFF. This chain connects TRBV9 to TRBJ1-1; tentative D call: TRBD1 (6 bases). V was trimmed by 0 bases and J by 2 bases, leaving 14 bases between them. The CDR3 is 16 residues long. Germline CDR1 SGDLS, CDR2 YYNGEE.

The chain has TRBV7-2 and TRBJ2-5; 7 bases map to TRBD1. Germline V gene lookup returns CDR1 SGHTA and CDR2 FQGNSA. Unmatched junction bases numbered 10, after V lost 5 bases and J lost 1 base. CDR3 length: 16 residues. The chain's CDR3 is CASSLGQVEGQETQYF. CDR3 DNA: TGTGCCAGCAGCCTCGGACAGGTTGAGGGCCAAGAGACCCAGTACTTC.